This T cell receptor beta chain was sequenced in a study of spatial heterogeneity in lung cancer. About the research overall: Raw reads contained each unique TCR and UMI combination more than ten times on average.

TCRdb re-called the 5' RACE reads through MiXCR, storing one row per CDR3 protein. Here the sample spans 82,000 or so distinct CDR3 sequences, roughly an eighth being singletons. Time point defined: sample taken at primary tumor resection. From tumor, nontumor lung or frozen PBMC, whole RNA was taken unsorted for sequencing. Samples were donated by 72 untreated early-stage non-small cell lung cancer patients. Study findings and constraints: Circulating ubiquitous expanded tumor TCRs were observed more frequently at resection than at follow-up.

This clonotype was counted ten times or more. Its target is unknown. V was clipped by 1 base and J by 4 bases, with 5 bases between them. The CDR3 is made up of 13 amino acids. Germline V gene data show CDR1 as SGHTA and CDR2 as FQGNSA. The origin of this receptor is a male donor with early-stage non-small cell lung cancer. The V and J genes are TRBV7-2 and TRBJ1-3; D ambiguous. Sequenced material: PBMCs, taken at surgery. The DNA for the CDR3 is TGTGCCAGCAGCTTAGAAAAAGGAAACACCATATATTTT. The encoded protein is CASSLEKGNTIYF.